Shown below are 21 T cell receptor beta chains from a single sample sequenced in a study of OX40 agonist ivuxolimab in advanced cancers. The table came from immunoSEQ multiplex PCR; TCRdb's copy has only in-frame clones and leaves some out. The table includes about 75,000 clones, roughly 85% detected once. Sequenced material: CD4+ or CD8+ T cells sorted from blood, taken in a trial of the OX40 agonist ivuxolimab. These receptor sequences come from an adult with an advanced solid tumor such as melanoma, head and neck, liver or kidney cancer.

This chain connects TRBV29-1 to TRBJ2-1, with TRBD1 matching 7 bases. The trim removed 5 bases at V and 12 bases at J, leaving 10 bases unmatched. The CDR3 is 12 amino acids. Looked up from germline, CDR1 is SQVTM and CDR2 is ANQGSEA. The CDR3 here is CSVTADRVMQFF. CDR3 nucleotides: TGCAGCGTTACCGCTGACAGGGTAATGCAGTTCTTC.

CDR3 coding DNA: TGTGCCAGCAGCCAGAGACAGGGGGCTTTGCGGAATGAGCAGTTCTTC. Amino acids: CASSQRQGALRNEQFF. The chain employs TRBV7-9 and TRBJ2-1; 10 bases agree with TRBD1. The J segment lost 7 bases and the V segment lost 5 bases, leaving 11 bases of the junction unmatched. The CDR3 is 16 amino acids. Germline loops: CDR1 SEHNR, CDR2 FQNEAQ (reference sequence).

This clone was recorded only once. The rearrangement links TRBV6-5 to TRBJ1-1; D gene uncertain. The CDR3 has 14 residues. V lost 4 bases to trimming and J lost 4 bases, with 13 bases between them. The germline V gene encodes CDR1 MNHEY and CDR2 SVGAGI. DNA for the CDR3: TGTGCCAGCAGTTTGAAAAGGGAGGGCACTGAAGCTTTCTTT. Encoded protein: CASSLKREGTEAFF.

DNA of the CDR3: TGTGCCAGTAGGTTACAGGGTCGAACCGGGGAGCTGTTTTTT. Its protein is CASRLQGRTGELFF. The V call is TRBV19, the J call TRBJ2-2, with D possibly TRBD1 on 6 matching bases. The ends were cut back, 6 bases at V and 5 bases at J, with 13 bases in the middle. The germline V gene encodes CDR1 LNHDA and CDR2 SQIVND (reference sequence). The CDR3 runs 14 residues. Using reference TRBV19 and TRBJ2-2 for the parts outside the CDR3, the full variable domain is DGGITQSPKYLFRKEGQNVTLSCEQNLNHDAMYWYRQDPGQGLRLIYYSQIVNDFQKGDIAEGYSVSREKKESFPLTVTSAQKNPTAFYLCASRLQGRTGELFFGEGSRLTVL.

This chain uses TRBV2 with TRBJ2-2, with 10 bases identical to TRBD2. CDR3 length: 13 residues. CDR1 is SNHLY and CDR2 is FYNNEI in the germline V gene. Trimming took 5 bases from V and 6 from J; bases not matched to a gene: 0. CDR3 region: CASSLAGAGELFF. The DNA for the CDR3 is TGTGCCAGCAGTCTAGCGGGAGCCGGGGAGCTGTTTTTT. Full variable domain (remainder filled in from reference TRBV2 and TRBJ2-2): EPEVTQTPSHQVTQMGQEVILRCVPISNHLYFYWYRQILGQKVEFLVSFYNNEISEKSEIFDDQFSVERPDGSNFTLKIRSTKLEDSAMYFCASSLAGAGELFFGEGSRLTVL.

The rearrangement links TRBV29-1 to TRBJ2-1, with unresolved D. CDR1 and CDR2 (germline): SQVTM, ANQGSEA. V lost 7 bases, J lost 4 bases, and 11 bases lay in between. The CDR3 runs 12 residues. CDR3 in amino acids: CSGSNEYNEQFF. As DNA, the CDR3 is TGCAGCGGGAGCAATGAGTACAATGAGCAGTTCTTC.

This chain uses TRBV5-6 with TRBJ1-4, with TRBD1 matching over 7 bases. Trimming at V came to 4 bases and at J to 4 bases, leaving 7 bases not matched to a gene. CDR3 length: 15 amino acids. CDR1 is SGHDT, CDR2 YYEEEE, per germline. The CDR3 DNA follows: TGTGCCAGCAGCACCCATGGGACAGTTAATGAAAAACTGTTTTTT. It yields the protein CASSTHGTVNEKLFF.

CDR3 sequence reads: CASSLDPSGRGGYEQYF. CDR3 nucleotide sequence: TGTGCCAGCAGCTTAGACCCGTCGGGCAGGGGAGGATACGAGCAGTACTTC. This sequence joins TRBV11-2 and TRBJ2-7; D may correspond to TRBD1 or TRBD2 (6 bases each). The CDR3 spans 17 residues. The V end lost 0 bases, the J end lost 4 bases, and 19 bases lay between the germline ends. Germline V CDR1 and CDR2: SGHAT, FQNNGV.

Regarding this clone: This could be a read error, since a much larger clone is one nucleotide away. This chain joins TRBV9 and TRBJ2-2, with D perhaps TRBD1 (5 bases). This CDR3 contains 14 residues. Germline values: CDR1 SGDLS, CDR2 YYNGEE. V gave up 0 bases and J gave up 4 bases, with 7 bases separating them. The CDR3, as DNA: TGTGCCAGCAGCGTAGGGGGCACCACCGGGGAGCTGTTTTTT. Amino acids: CASSVGGTTGELFF.

The chain joins TRBV28 to TRBJ2-1, with 11 bases that match TRBD2. CDR1 and CDR2 (germline): MDHEN, SYDVKM. The ends lost 7 bases at V and 4 bases at J; junction bases unmatched: 6. The CDR3 runs to 15 residues. The CDR3 DNA reads as TGTGCCAGCATATCCGGGACTAGCGGTTACAATGAGCAGTTCTTC. As protein: CASISGTSGYNEQFF.

The chain has TRBV18 and TRBJ2-7, with 8 bases matching TRBD1. This CDR3 is built from 14 residues. Trimming removed 3 bases from V and 5 bases from J; junction bases left unmatched: 6. CDR1 and CDR2 from the germline V gene are KGHSH and LQKENI. This chain's CDR3 is CASSPWTGSNEQYF. Written as DNA, the CDR3 is TGTGCCAGCTCACCTTGGACAGGGAGTAACGAGCAGTACTTC.

V gene TRBV13 combines with J gene TRBJ2-7; 9 bases are shared with TRBD2. Germline V gives CDR1 PRHDT, CDR2 FYEKMQ (reference sequence). This CDR3 has 14 amino acids. J was trimmed by 4 bases and V by 5 bases; bases with no gene match: 6. The CDR3 region is CASSPAGGLYEQYF. The CDR3 DNA sequence: TGTGCCAGCAGCCCAGCGGGGGGACTTTACGAGCAGTACTTC. The complete variable domain, with remaining parts taken from reference TRBV13 and TRBJ2-7, reads AAGVIQSPRHLIKEKRETATLKCYPIPRHDTVYWYQQGPGQDPQFLISFYEKMQSDKGSIPDRFSAQQFSDYHSELNMSSLELGDSALYFCASSPAGGLYEQYFGPGTRLTVT.

This chain links TRBV9 with TRBJ2-2, with 8 bases lining up with TRBD2. There are 15 residues in the CDR3. CDR1 and CDR2 from the germline V gene are SGDLS and YYNGEE. Losses at the gene ends were 0 bases for V and 4 bases for J; bases not matched to a gene: 2. The CDR3 DNA follows: TGTGCCAGCAGCGTAGGCCTAGCGGGCACCGGGGAGCTGTTTTTT. This codes for CASSVGLAGTGELFF.

V and J are TRBV14 and TRBJ2-7; D is ambiguous. Germline V lookup: CDR1 SGHDN, CDR2 FVKESK. The CDR3 has 16 residues. The ends were cut back, 0 bases at V and 1 base at J, with 13 bases in the middle. Here the CDR3 reads CASSQDRGWGSYEQYF. The CDR3 DNA follows: TGTGCCAGCAGCCAAGATCGTGGTTGGGGTTCCTACGAGCAGTACTTC.

The gene calls are TRBV28 and TRBJ2-3, with 7 bases lining up with TRBD2. From germline, CDR1 is MDHEN and CDR2 SYDVKM. After removal of 1 base from V and 2 bases from J, the junction contained 9 bases not matched to a gene. This CDR3 spans 17 amino acids. DNA for the CDR3: TGTGCCAGCAGTTTATTGGGGAGGGGACTATCCACAGATACGCAGTATTTT. It specifies CASSLLGRGLSTDTQYF.

The CDR3 DNA is TGTGCCAGCCAGACAGGGAGCTCCTACAATGAGCAGTTCTTC. It encodes CASQTGSSYNEQFF. J is TRBJ2-1 and V is TRBV14, with 7 bases that match TRBD1. The germline CDR1 and CDR2 sequences are SGHDN and FVKESK. Trimming removed 8 bases from V and 0 bases from J; junction bases left unmatched: 4. The CDR3 runs to 14 residues.

The chain joins TRBV6-5 to TRBJ2-7, with 14 bases aligning to TRBD2. This CDR3 is built from 16 residues. V gave up 4 bases and J gave up 6 bases; unmatched junction bases: 8. The germline V gene has CDR1 MNHEY and CDR2 SVGAGI. CDR3 in amino acids: CASSSRLAGGSREQYF. The CDR3 DNA reads TGTGCCAGCAGTTCCCGACTAGCGGGAGGGTCTCGCGAGCAGTACTTC.

The chain recombines TRBV10-3 with TRBJ2-3, with D possibly TRBD1 on 6 matching bases. CDR1 is ENHRY and CDR2 is SYGVKD in the germline V gene. The CDR3 covers 13 residues. V was cut by 2 bases and J by 6 bases, with 9 bases left in between. The CDR3 nucleotides read TGTGCCATCAGTGAGGGGGGCCCGGATACGCAGTATTTT. Encoded protein: CAISEGGPDTQYF.

The genes are TRBV7-9 and TRBJ1-4; TRBD1 aligns across 9 bases. CDR1 SEHNR and CDR2 FQNEAQ come from the germline V gene (reference sequence). This CDR3 is 17 amino acids long. The V and J ends lost 1 base and 10 bases, in that order; junction bases with no gene match: 13. The CDR3 loop reads CASSLDGGTGGFRKLFF. The CDR3 bases are TGTGCCAGCAGCTTAGACGGTGGAACAGGGGGCTTTAGAAAACTGTTTTTT.

J is TRBJ2-1 and V is TRBV19; no definite D call. Trimming cost V 10 bases and J 3 bases, with 4 bases left between them. Per germline, CDR1 LNHDA and CDR2 SQIVND (reference sequence). The CDR3 runs to 10 residues. The CDR3 spells CATGYNEQFF. The CDR3 bases are TGTGCCACCGGCTACAATGAGCAGTTCTTC.

This sequence joins TRBV19 and TRBJ1-2; 8 nucleotides align to TRBD1. The CDR3 runs to 16 residues. J gave up 4 bases and V 10 bases, and 17 bases lay outside the gene matches. Per germline, CDR1 LNHDA and CDR2 SQIVND (reference sequence). CDR3: CAIDPGPGGIGYGYTF. Here the CDR3 DNA reads TGTGCCATTGACCCTGGGCCAGGGGGCATTGGCTATGGCTACACCTTC.